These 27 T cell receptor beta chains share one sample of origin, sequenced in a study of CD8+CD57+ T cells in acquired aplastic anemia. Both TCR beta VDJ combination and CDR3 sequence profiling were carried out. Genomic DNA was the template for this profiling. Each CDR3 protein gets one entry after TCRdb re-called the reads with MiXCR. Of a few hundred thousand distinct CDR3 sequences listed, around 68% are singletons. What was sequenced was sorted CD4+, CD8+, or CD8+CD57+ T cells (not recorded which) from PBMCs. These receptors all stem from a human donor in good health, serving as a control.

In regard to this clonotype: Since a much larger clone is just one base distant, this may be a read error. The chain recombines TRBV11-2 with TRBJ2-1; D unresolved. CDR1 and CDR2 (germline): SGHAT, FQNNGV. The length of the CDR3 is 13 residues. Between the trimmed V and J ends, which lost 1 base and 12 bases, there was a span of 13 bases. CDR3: CASSLALQARQFF. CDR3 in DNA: TGTGCCAGCAGCTTAGCGCTTCAGGCCAGGCAGTTCTTC.

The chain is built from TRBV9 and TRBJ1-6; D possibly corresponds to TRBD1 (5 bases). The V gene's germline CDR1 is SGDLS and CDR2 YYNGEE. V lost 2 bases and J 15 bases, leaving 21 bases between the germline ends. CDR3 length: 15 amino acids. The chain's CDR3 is CASSVDTHGAYGLHF. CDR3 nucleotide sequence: TGTGCCAGCAGCGTGGACACTCACGGCGCCTATGGCCTCCACTTT.

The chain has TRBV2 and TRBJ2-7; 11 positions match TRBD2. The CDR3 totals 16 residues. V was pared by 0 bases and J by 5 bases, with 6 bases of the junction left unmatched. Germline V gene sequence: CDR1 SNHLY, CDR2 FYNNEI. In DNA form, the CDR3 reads TGTGCCAGCAGTGAAGCGGGACTAGCGGCGCCGGACGAGCAGTACTTC. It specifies CASSEAGLAAPDEQYF.

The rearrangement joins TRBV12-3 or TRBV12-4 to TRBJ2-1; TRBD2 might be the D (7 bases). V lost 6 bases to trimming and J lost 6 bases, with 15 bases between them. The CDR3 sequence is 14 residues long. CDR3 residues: CASRLEGGPNEQFF. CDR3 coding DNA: TGTGCCAGCAGACTAGAGGGGGGGCCCAATGAGCAGTTCTTC.

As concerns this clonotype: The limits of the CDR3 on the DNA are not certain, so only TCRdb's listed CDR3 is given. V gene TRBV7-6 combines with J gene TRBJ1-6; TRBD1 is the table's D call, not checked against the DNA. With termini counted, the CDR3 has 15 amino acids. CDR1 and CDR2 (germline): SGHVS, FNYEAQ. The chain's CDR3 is CASSDRLGEQYFGHF.

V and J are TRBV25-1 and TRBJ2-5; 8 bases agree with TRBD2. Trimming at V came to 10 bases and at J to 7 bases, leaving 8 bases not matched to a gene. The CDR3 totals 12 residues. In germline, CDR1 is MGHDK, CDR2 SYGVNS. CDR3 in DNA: TGTGCCACTACCGGGACTAGAGGGACCCAGTACTTC. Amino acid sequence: CATTGTRGTQYF.

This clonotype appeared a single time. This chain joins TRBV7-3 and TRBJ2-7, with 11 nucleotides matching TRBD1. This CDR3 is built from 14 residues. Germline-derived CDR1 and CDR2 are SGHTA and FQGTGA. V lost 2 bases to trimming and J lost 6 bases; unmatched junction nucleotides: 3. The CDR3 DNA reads TGTGCCAGCAGCTTAGTTGGGACAGGGGGCGAGCAGTACTTC. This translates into CASSLVGTGGEQYF.

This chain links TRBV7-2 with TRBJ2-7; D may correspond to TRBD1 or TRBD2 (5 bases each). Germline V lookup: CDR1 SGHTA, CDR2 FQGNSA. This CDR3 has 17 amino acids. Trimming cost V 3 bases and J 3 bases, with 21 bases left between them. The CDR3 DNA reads TGTGCCAGCAGCTTGGGTGGCCCGGGACCGGACGACTACGAGCAGTACTTC. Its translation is CASSLGGPGPDDYEQYF.

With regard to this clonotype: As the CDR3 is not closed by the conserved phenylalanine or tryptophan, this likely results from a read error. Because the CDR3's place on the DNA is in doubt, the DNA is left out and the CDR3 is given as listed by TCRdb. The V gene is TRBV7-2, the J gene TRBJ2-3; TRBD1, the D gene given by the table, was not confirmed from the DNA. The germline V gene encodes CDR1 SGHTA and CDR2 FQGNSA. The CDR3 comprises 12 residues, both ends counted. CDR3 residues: CASSLDYDRHEQ.

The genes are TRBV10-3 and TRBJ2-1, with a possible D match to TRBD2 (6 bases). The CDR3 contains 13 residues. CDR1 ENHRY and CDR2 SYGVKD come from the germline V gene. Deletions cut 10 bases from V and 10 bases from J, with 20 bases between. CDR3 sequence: CATSVGGDHEQFF. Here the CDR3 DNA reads TGTGCCACCAGCGTGGGAGGAGACCACGAGCAGTTCTTC.

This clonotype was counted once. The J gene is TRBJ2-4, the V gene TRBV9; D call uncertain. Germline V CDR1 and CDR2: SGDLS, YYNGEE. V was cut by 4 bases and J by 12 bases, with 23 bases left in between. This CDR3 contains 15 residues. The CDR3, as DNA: TGTGCCAGCAGCACCCCTGGGCTTTCTATTAGCAATCAGTACTTC. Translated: CASSTPGLSISNQYF.

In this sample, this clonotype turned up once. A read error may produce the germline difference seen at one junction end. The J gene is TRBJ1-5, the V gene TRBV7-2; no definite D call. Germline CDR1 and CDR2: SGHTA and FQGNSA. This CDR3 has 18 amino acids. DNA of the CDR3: TGCGCCAGCAGCTTGGTCCGGCCTAAGGATGTCCTCGGTCAGCCTCAGCATTTT. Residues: CASSLVRPKDVLGQPQHF.

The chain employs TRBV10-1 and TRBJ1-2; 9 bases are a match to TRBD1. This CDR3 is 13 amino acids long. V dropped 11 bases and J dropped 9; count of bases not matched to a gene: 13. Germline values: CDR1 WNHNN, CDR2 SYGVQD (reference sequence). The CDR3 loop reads CALTGQGDYSYTF. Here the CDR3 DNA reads TGCGCCTTGACGGGACAGGGAGATTATAGCTACACCTTC.

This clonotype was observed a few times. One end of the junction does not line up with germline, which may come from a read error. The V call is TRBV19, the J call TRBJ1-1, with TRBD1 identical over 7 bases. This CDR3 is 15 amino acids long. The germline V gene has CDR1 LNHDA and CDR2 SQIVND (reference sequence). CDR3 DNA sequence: TGTGCCAGTAGCATCGGACAGGCCCGGGGGACTGAAGCTTCCTTT. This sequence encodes CASSIGQARGTEASF.

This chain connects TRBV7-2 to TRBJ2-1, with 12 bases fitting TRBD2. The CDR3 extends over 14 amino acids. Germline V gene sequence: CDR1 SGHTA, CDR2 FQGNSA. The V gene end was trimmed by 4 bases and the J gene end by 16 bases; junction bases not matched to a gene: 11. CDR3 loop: CASSSTSGRYAVFF. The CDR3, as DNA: TGTGCCAGCAGCTCGACTAGCGGGAGATACGCAGTATTCTTC.

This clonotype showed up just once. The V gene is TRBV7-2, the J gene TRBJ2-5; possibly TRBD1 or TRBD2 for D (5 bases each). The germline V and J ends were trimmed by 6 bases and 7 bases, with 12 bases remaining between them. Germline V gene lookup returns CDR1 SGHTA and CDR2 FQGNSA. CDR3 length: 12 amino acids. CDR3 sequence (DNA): TGTGCCAGCAGTGGGGCAGGGACGACCCAGTACTTC. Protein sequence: CASSGAGTTQYF.

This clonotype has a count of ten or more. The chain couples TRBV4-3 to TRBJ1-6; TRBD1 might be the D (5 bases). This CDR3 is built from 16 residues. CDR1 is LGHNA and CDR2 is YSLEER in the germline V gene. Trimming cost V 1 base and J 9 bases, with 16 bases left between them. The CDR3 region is CASSQAEDSAGSPLHF. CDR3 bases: TGCGCCAGCAGCCAAGCTGAAGACAGCGCGGGTTCACCCCTCCACTTT.

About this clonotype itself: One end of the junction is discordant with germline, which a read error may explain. As DNA, the CDR3 is TGTGCCAGCAGCCCCGGGGCCGCGGTCTCCGAAGCGTTCTTT. It is translated as CASSPGAAVSEAFF. V usage is TRBV7-2 and J usage is TRBJ1-1; tentative D call: TRBD1 (5 bases). This CDR3 is built from 14 residues. Germline assignment: CDR1 SGHTA and CDR2 FQGNSA.

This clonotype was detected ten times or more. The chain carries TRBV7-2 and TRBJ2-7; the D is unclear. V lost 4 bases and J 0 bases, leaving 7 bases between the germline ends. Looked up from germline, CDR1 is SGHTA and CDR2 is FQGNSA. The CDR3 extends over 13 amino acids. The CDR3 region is CASSYTRSYEQYF. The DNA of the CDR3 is TGTGCCAGCAGCTACACCCGCTCCTACGAGCAGTACTTC.

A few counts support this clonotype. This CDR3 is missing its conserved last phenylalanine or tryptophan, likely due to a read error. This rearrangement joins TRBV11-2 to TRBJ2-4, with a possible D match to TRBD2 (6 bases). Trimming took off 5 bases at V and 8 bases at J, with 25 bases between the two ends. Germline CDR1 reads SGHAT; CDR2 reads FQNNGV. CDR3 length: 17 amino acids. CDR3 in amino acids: CASSPSTGDIAGDIQYL. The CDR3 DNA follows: TGTGCCAGCAGCCCATCGACGGGGGATATCGCCGGGGACATTCAGTACCTC.

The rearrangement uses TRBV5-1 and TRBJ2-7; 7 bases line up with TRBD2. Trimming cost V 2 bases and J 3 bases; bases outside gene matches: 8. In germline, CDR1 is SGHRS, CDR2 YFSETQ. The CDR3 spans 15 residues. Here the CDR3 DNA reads TGCGCCAGCAGCTTCGCCGGGGGGTCAGACTACGAGCAGTACTTC. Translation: CASSFAGGSDYEQYF. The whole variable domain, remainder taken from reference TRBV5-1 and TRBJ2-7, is KAGVTQTPRYLIKTRGQQVTLSCSPISGHRSVSWYQQTPGQGLQFLFEYFSETQRNKGNFPGRFSGRQFSNSRSEMNVSTLELGDSALYLCASSFAGGSDYEQYFGPGTRLTVT.

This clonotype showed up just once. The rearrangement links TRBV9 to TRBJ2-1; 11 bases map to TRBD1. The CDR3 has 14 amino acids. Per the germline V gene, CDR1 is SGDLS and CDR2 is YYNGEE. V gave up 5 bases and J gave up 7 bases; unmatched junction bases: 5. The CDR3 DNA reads TGTGCCAGCAGTTTTCGGGACAGGGGGAATGAGCAGTTCTTC. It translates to CASSFRDRGNEQFF.

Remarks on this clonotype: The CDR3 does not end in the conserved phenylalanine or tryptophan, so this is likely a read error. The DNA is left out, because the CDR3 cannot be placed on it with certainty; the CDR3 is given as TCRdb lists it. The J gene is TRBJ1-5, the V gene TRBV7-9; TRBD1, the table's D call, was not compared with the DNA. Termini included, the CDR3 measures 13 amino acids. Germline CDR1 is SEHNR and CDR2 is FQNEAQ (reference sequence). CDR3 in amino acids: CATAHSGFESHRT.

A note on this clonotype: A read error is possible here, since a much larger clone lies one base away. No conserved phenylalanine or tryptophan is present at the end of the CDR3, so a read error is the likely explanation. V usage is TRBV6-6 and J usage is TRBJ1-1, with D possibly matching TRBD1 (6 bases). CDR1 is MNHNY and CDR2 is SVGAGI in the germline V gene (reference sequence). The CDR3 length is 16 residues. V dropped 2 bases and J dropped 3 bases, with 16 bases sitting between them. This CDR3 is CASSYSVRGAYTEAFS. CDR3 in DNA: TGTGCCAGCAGTTACAGCGTTCGGGGGGCTTACACTGAAGCTTTCTCT.

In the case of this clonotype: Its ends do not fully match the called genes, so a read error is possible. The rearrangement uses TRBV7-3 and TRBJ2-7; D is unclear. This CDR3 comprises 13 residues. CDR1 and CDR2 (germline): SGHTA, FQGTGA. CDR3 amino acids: CATSPQRANEQYF. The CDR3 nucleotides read TGTGCCACCAGCCCTCAACGAGCCAACGAGCAGTACTTC.

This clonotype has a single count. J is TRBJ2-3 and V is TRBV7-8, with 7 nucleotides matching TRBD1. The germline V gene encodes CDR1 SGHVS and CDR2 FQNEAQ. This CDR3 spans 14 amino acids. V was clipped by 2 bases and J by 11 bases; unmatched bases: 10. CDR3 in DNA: TGTGCCAGCAGCTTAAGTAGGGGGCCGAATAAGCAGTATTTT. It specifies CASSLSRGPNKQYF. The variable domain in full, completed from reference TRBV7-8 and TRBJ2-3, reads GAGVSQSPRYKVAKRGQDVALRCDPISGHVSLFWYQQALGQGPEFLTYFQNEAQLDKSGLPSDRFFAERPEGSVSTLKIQRTQQEDSAVYLCASSLSRGPNKQYFGPGTRLTVL.

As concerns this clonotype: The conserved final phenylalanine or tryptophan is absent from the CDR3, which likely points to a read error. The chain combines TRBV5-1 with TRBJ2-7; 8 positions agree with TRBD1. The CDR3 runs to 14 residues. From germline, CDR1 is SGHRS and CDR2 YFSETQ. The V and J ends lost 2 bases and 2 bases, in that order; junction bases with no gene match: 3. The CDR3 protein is CASSFGTGPYEQYS. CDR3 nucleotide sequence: TGCGCCAGCAGCTTCGGGACAGGACCCTACGAGCAGTACTCC.